This T cell receptor (beta chain) comes out of a study of blood T cells in healthy people across ages. A second PCR of roughly 7 to 11 cycles used a sample-barcoded 5' primer and a J-beta primer mix. Template switching added a 12-random-nucleotide identifier to every cDNA molecule. TCRdb reprocessed the 5' RACE reads with MiXCR, giving one entry per CDR3 protein. The repertoire has some 930,000 distinct CDR3 sequences, just under 30% of them found once; the top ten carry about 9.4%. V was pared by 3 bases and J by 3 bases, with 14 bases between. The CDR3 totals 15 residues. This clonotype was detected a few times. About 10 milliliters of peripheral blood were drawn from each donor into EDTA-treated tubes. Samples each had at least 5.5 micrograms of total RNA extracted. This sample also appeared in a second study, on T cells of mothers and their children. According to that study: Microchimeric T cell clones that persisted were not detected.

J is TRBJ2-5 and V is TRBV12-3 or TRBV12-4; D perhaps matches TRBD2 (6 bases). The sample was blood. The clonotype comes from a middle-aged woman in good health. The CDR3 is CASSFHGGGKETQYF. CDR3 DNA: TGTGCCAGCAGTTTCCACGGCGGAGGGAAAGAGACCCAGTACTTC.